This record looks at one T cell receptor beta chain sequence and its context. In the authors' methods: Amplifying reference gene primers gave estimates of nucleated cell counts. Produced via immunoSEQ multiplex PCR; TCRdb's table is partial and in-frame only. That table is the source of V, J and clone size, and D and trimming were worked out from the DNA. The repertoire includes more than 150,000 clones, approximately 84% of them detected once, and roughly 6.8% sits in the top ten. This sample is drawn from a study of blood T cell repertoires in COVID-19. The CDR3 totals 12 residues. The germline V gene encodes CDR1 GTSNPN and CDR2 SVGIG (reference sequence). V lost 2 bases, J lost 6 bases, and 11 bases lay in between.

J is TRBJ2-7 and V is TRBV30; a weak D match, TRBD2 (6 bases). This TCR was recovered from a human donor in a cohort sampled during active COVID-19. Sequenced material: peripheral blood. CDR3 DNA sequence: TGTGCCTGGAGTAATGGGGACTCCGAGCAGTACTTC. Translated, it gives CAWSNGDSEQYF.